The next 14 T cell receptor beta chains were all read from a single sample in a study of blood T cell repertoires in COVID-19. The assay was immunoSEQ multiplex PCR, and TCRdb's table has in-frame clones only and misses some. Of 140,000 to 150,000 clones in the sample, around 80% are singletons; the top ten hold just over 6%. The sequencing sample was made of PBMCs or T cells enriched from blood (not recorded which). These receptors originate from a woman aged 50 to 60 who had recovered from COVID-19.

CDR3 nucleotide sequence: TGTGCCAGCAGCTCCTTAGCGGGGGGGCCCGGGGAGCAGTTCTTC. Translation: CASSSLAGGPGEQFF. The chain uses TRBV28 and TRBJ2-1; 11 positions agree with TRBD2. Germline CDR1 MDHEN, CDR2 SYDVKM. Unmatched junction bases numbered 11, after V lost 6 bases and J lost 10 bases. The CDR3 runs 15 residues. Using reference TRBV28 and TRBJ2-1 for the parts outside the CDR3, the full variable domain is DVKVTQSSRYLVKRTGEKVFLECVQDMDHENMFWYRQDPGLGLRLIYFSYDVKMKEKGDIPEGYSVSREKKERFSLILESASTNQTSMYLCASSSLAGGPGEQFFGPGTRLTVL.

J is TRBJ2-2 and V is TRBV25-1, with 9 bases that match TRBD1. The CDR3 is 15 amino acids. V shed 5 bases and J 1 base; nucleotides not matched to a gene: 2. Germline V gene data show CDR1 as MGHDK and CDR2 as SYGVNS. CDR3 DNA sequence: TGTGCCAGCAGTCCGACAGGGGGGAACACCGGGGAGCTGTTTTTT. Its protein is CASSPTGGNTGELFF.

The V and J genes are TRBV5-5 and TRBJ1-2, with TRBD1 identical over 10 bases. The CDR3 sequence is 13 residues long. Trimming removed 4 bases from V and 6 bases from J; junction bases left unmatched: 3. Per germline, CDR1 SGHKS and CDR2 YYEKEE (reference sequence). For the CDR3, the DNA is TGTGCCAGCAGCACAGGGACAGGGGATGGCTACACCTTC. Translated: CASSTGTGDGYTF.

The rearrangement links TRBV24-1 to TRBJ2-2; 13 positions agree with TRBD2. The CDR3 runs 15 residues. Germline V gene lookup returns CDR1 KGHDR and CDR2 SFDVKD. The J segment lost 7 bases and the V segment lost 5 bases, leaving 3 bases of the junction unmatched. CDR3 DNA sequence: TGTGCCACCAGTGGACTAGCGGGGGGAAGCGGGGAGCTGTTTTTT. Amino acid sequence: CATSGLAGGSGELFF.

The chain carries TRBV11-2 and TRBJ2-1; 8 bases align to TRBD2. This CDR3 has 16 residues. CDR1 SGHAT and CDR2 FQNNGV come from the germline V gene. V gave up 1 base and J gave up 4 bases; unmatched junction bases: 6. CDR3 region: CASSLVAGGKYNEQFF. The CDR3 region has the DNA TGTGCCAGCAGCTTAGTTGCGGGGGGCAAATACAATGAGCAGTTCTTC.

The chain joins TRBV7-9 to TRBJ2-7, with TRBD1 identical over 8 bases. The J segment lost 4 bases and the V segment lost 3 bases, leaving 8 bases of the junction unmatched. The CDR3 extends over 15 amino acids. CDR1 is SEHNR, CDR2 FQNEAQ, per germline (reference sequence). In nucleotides, the CDR3 is TGTGCCAGCAGCTTGGGCGGACAGGGTCGGTACGAGCAGTACGTC. As protein: CASSLGGQGRYEQYV.

The rearrangement uses TRBV29-1 and TRBJ2-5; 8 nucleotides align to TRBD1. The V gene's germline CDR1 is SQVTM and CDR2 ANQGSEA. J lost 4 bases, V lost 8 bases, and 6 bases had no gene match. The CDR3 has 12 residues. This chain's CDR3 is CSTRQGRETQYF. Written as DNA, the CDR3 is TGCAGCACCCGACAGGGGAGAGAGACCCAGTACTTC.

CDR3 amino acids: CASSLTGYEQYV. The CDR3 DNA follows: TGTGCCAGCAGCTTGACAGGTTACGAGCAGTACGTC. The chain employs TRBV28 and TRBJ2-7; maybe TRBD1 (6 bases). The germline gives CDR1 MDHEN, CDR2 SYDVKM. The V gene lost 6 bases and the J gene lost 4 bases, with 10 bases spanning the gap. CDR3 length equals 12 residues.

The chain is built from TRBV7-2 and TRBJ2-7; 8 bases map to TRBD1. The length of the CDR3 is 15 residues. Germline assignment: CDR1 SGHTA and CDR2 FQGNSA. The trim removed 1 base at V and 6 bases at J, leaving 8 bases unmatched. The CDR3 loop reads CASSLVSPGGGEQYV. The CDR3 DNA follows: TGTGCCAGCAGCTTAGTTAGTCCAGGGGGCGGCGAGCAGTACGTC.

The chain combines TRBV6-5 with TRBJ2-5; TRBD2 aligns across 14 bases. Trimming removed 3 bases from V and 5 bases from J; junction bases left unmatched: 5. The CDR3 has 16 residues. Germline V gives CDR1 MNHEY, CDR2 SVGAGI. CDR3 in amino acids: CASSYGTSGGRETQYF. The CDR3 DNA follows: TGTGCCAGCAGTTATGGGACTAGCGGGGGTAGGGAGACCCAGTACTTC.

The V call is TRBV7-3, the J call TRBJ1-1; D gene unclear. CDR3 size: 13 residues. CDR1 is SGHTA and CDR2 is FQGTGA in the germline V gene. Trimming stripped 2 bases from V and 3 bases from J, with 7 bases between. The CDR3 DNA reads as TGTGCCAGCAGCTTAGTTTCGGACACTGAAGCTTTCTTT. Translating gives CASSLVSDTEAFF.

This chain connects TRBV4-1 to TRBJ2-2; 8 bases match TRBD1. CDR1 and CDR2 (germline): MGHRA, YSYEKL. The CDR3 is 17 residues long. The junction had 8 bases not matched to a gene; V was cut back by 0 bases and J by 5 bases. Here the CDR3 reads CASSQDLARGRTGELFF. The CDR3 DNA is TGCGCCAGCAGCCAAGATCTCGCCAGGGGGCGAACCGGGGAGCTGTTTTTT.

This chain connects TRBV10-3 to TRBJ1-2; D uncertain. Between the trimmed V and J ends, which lost 2 bases and 2 bases, there was a span of 12 bases. From germline, CDR1 is ENHRY and CDR2 SYGVKD. The CDR3 has 15 amino acids. The CDR3 region is CAISEAQAPNYGYTF. The CDR3 nucleotides are TGTGCCATCAGTGAGGCGCAAGCCCCGAACTATGGCTACACCTTC.

J is TRBJ1-4 and V is TRBV30; D possibly corresponds to TRBD1 (5 bases). Trimming removed 2 bases at V and 3 bases at J, with 10 bases between. This CDR3 region has 14 residues. Germline V gives CDR1 GTSNPN, CDR2 SVGIG (reference sequence). The DNA for the CDR3 is TGTGCCTGGAGTACGGGGACTTCTAATGAAAAACTGTTTTTT. Translated: CAWSTGTSNEKLFF.